These 17 T cell receptor beta chains were all obtained from the same sample, sequenced in a study of cytomegalovirus exposure and HLA in healthy donors. Vbeta (60) and Jbeta (13) primers were used in the PCR. Generated by immunoSEQ multiplex PCR, the TCRdb table keeps only in-frame clones and is missing some. The sample lists more than 110,000 clones; approximately 82% were seen once. Sequenced input: PBMCs. The receptors derive from a man younger than 40 in good health and CMV-seropositive.

This sequence joins TRBV4-1 and TRBJ2-7, with TRBD2 matching 8 bases. The V gene's germline CDR1 is MGHRA and CDR2 YSYEKL. V trimming: 0 bases; J trimming: 4 bases; junction bases outside the gene matches: 5. This CDR3 has 15 residues. As DNA, the CDR3 is TGCGCCAGCAGCCAAGATGGGTCGGGAGGGTACGAGCAGTACTTC. Translated, it gives CASSQDGSGGYEQYF.

This clone was seen a few times. This chain connects TRBV5-6 to TRBJ1-3; D unclear. The CDR3 sequence is 13 residues long. V gave up 3 bases and J gave up 0 bases, with 4 bases separating them. The V gene's germline CDR1 is SGHDT and CDR2 YYEEEE. CDR3 nucleotides: TGTGCCAGCAGCTACAACTCTGGAAACACCATATATTTT. Its translation: CASSYNSGNTIYF.

The genes are TRBV10-3 and TRBJ1-2, with D unresolved. CDR3 length: 15 residues. V was cut by 2 bases and J by 0 bases, with 10 bases left in between. The germline V gene encodes CDR1 ENHRY and CDR2 SYGVKD. DNA of the CDR3: TGTGCCATCAGTGAGAGGGAGCAAGCTAACTATGGCTACACCTTC. Translation: CAISEREQANYGYTF.

The chain recombines TRBV18 with TRBJ1-2, with D maybe TRBD1 (6 bases). The CDR3 contains 13 residues. V lost 3 bases and J lost 4, with 9 bases in between. The germline CDR1 and CDR2 sequences are KGHSH and LQKENI. The CDR3 here is CASSPDRSYGYTF. The DNA for the CDR3 is TGTGCCAGCTCACCCGACAGGAGCTATGGCTACACCTTC.

The chain links TRBV6-5 to TRBJ2-2; D is undetermined. The CDR3 spans 16 residues. Germline assignment: CDR1 MNHEY and CDR2 SVGAGI. V was cut by 3 bases and J by 6 bases, with 17 bases left in between. CDR3 amino acids: CASSYFLGELAGELFF. The CDR3 DNA follows: TGTGCCAGCAGTTATTTCTTGGGCGAGCTCGCCGGGGAGCTGTTTTTT.

The J gene is TRBJ2-2, the V gene TRBV5-4; 13 nucleotides align to TRBD2. CDR3 length: 17 residues. The junction had 3 bases not matched to a gene; V was cut back by 4 bases and J by 0 bases. Germline CDR1 and CDR2: SGHNT and YYREEE (reference sequence). CDR3 DNA sequence: TGTGCCAGCAGCGCGGGACTAGCGGGGTCGAACACCGGGGAGCTGTTTTTT. This gives the protein CASSAGLAGSNTGELFF.

This chain connects TRBV10-1 to TRBJ2-1; D is perhaps TRBD2 (5 bases). Trimming removed 4 bases from V and 4 bases from J, with 8 bases in between. The germline CDR1 and CDR2 sequences are WNHNN and SYGVQD (reference sequence). The CDR3 has 13 residues. The CDR3 region is CASSASGYNEQFF. Written as DNA, the CDR3 is TGCGCCAGCAGTGCAAGCGGTTACAATGAGCAGTTCTTC.

As for this clone: One end of the junction is discordant with germline, which a read error may explain. The sample holds other DNA sequences that translate to the same CDR3. This chain links TRBV28 with TRBJ2-1, with D tentatively TRBD2 (7 bases). CDR3 size: 18 residues. Looked up from germline, CDR1 is MDHEN and CDR2 is SYDVKM. CDR3 region: CASSPLALGGPLEGEQFF. Here the CDR3 DNA reads TGTGCTAGCAGTCCTCTAGCGTTGGGGGGGCCCCTGGAGGGTGAGCAGTTCTTC.

The rearrangement joins TRBV10-2 to TRBJ1-2; possibly TRBD1 for D (5 bases). CDR3 length: 15 residues. The V and J ends lost 3 bases and 8 bases respectively, with 19 bases between them. The germline CDR1 and CDR2 sequences are WSHSY and SAAADI. The CDR3 reads CASSEQAQGLVGYTF. The CDR3 DNA follows: TGCGCCAGCAGTGAACAGGCGCAGGGATTGGTGGGCTACACCTTC.

The chain is built from TRBV7-8 and TRBJ2-2, with D unclear. This CDR3 has 13 residues. Germline values: CDR1 SGHVS, CDR2 FQNEAQ. V was clipped by 4 bases and J by 5 bases, with 8 bases between them. The CDR3 here is CASSSQRTGELFF. CDR3 DNA sequence: TGTGCCAGCAGCTCCCAGAGGACCGGGGAGCTGTTTTTT.

V and J are TRBV5-1 and TRBJ2-7; 16 nucleotides line up with TRBD2. Germline values: CDR1 SGHRS, CDR2 YFSETQ. There are 16 residues in the CDR3. Germline trimming cut 4 bases from V and 7 bases from J; bases unmatched to any gene: 8. CDR3 in amino acids: CASSPPGLAGGREQYF. For the CDR3, the DNA is TGCGCCAGCAGCCCCCCGGGACTAGCGGGAGGGAGGGAGCAGTACTTC.

This chain links TRBV7-6 with TRBJ2-1, with D unclear. The germline V gene has CDR1 SGHVS and CDR2 FNYEAQ. This CDR3 spans 12 amino acids. V gave up 5 bases and J gave up 5 bases, with 7 bases separating them. In DNA, the CDR3 is TGTGCCAGCAGCCGACTCAACAATGAGCAGTTCTTC. This encodes CASSRLNNEQFF.

The chain uses TRBV2 and TRBJ1-4; the D gene is possibly TRBD1 (6 bases). Germline V gives CDR1 SNHLY, CDR2 FYNNEI. Trimming stripped 5 bases from V and 7 bases from J, with 14 bases between. The CDR3 runs 14 residues. CDR3: CASSHRVIGEKLFF. Here the CDR3 DNA reads TGTGCCAGCAGTCACAGGGTAATTGGTGAAAAACTGTTTTTT. The full variable domain, completed using reference TRBV2 and TRBJ1-4, is EPEVTQTPSHQVTQMGQEVILRCVPISNHLYFYWYRQILGQKVEFLVSFYNNEISEKSEIFDDQFSVERPDGSNFTLKIRSTKLEDSAMYFCASSHRVIGEKLFFGSGTQLSVL.

The chain carries TRBV7-9 and TRBJ2-1; 9 nucleotides line up with TRBD1. The length of the CDR3 is 15 residues. Trimming at V came to 2 bases and at J to 8 bases, leaving 7 bases not matched to a gene. Germline CDR1 reads SEHNR; CDR2 reads FQNEAQ (reference sequence). This CDR3 is CASSLTGQGVDEQFF. CDR3 nucleotides: TGTGCCAGCAGCTTAACGGGACAGGGTGTGGATGAGCAGTTCTTC.

DNA of the CDR3: TGTGCCACCAGCCGTCCGACAGTAGGAGAGCAGTACTTC. It yields the protein CATSRPTVGEQYF. V and J are TRBV15 and TRBJ2-7, with D perhaps matching TRBD1 (5 bases). V was trimmed by 5 bases and J by 7 bases, leaving 15 bases between them. Germline V gene lookup returns CDR1 LNHNV and CDR2 YYDKDF (reference sequence). This CDR3 has 13 amino acids.

This clone has only one observation. The chain is built from TRBV4-1 and TRBJ2-5; 11 nucleotides agree with TRBD2. This CDR3 is built from 17 residues. The germline gives CDR1 MGHRA, CDR2 YSYEKL. The ends lost 3 bases at V and 5 bases at J; junction bases unmatched: 11. The CDR3 protein is CASSQTFTSGGQETQYF. CDR3 DNA: TGCGCCAGCAGCCAGACGTTTACTAGCGGGGGCCAGGAGACCCAGTACTTC.

This clone occurred a few times. The chain links TRBV5-1 to TRBJ2-7; 7 nucleotides line up with TRBD2. CDR1 is SGHRS and CDR2 is YFSETQ in the germline V gene. The CDR3 is made up of 12 amino acids. V was pared by 2 bases and J by 5 bases, with 1 base of the junction left unmatched. The CDR3: CASSFAGDEQYF. CDR3 bases: TGCGCCAGCAGCTTTGCGGGGGACGAGCAGTACTTC. Complete variable domain (other parts from reference TRBV5-1 and TRBJ2-7): KAGVTQTPRYLIKTRGQQVTLSCSPISGHRSVSWYQQTPGQGLQFLFEYFSETQRNKGNFPGRFSGRQFSNSRSEMNVSTLELGDSALYLCASSFAGDEQYFGPGTRLTVT.